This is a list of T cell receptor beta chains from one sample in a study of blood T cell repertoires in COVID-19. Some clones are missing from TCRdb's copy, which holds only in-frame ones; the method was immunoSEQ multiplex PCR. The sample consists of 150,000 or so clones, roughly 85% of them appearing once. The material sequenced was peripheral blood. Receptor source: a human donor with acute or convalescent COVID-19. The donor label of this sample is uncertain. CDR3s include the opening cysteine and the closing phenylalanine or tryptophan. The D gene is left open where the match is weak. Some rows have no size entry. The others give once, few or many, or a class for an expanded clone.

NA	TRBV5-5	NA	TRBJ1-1	CASSPLPGRTTEAFF	TGTGCCAGCAGCCCCCTCCCGGGTCGTACCACTGAAGCTTTCTTT
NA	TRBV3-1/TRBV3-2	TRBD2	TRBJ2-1	CASSRRGGPTNNEQFF	TGTGCCAGCAGCCGCCGCGGGGGTCCGACGAACAATGAGCAGTTCTTC
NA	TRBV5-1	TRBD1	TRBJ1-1	CASSFGQENTEAFF	TGCGCCAGCAGCTTTGGACAGGAGAACACTGAAGCTTTCTTT
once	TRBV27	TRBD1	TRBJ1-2	CASSPTRQGVYGYTF	TGTGCCAGCAGCCCGACGCGACAGGGAGTCTATGGCTACACCTTC
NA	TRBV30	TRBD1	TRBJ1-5	CAWANRGNQPQHF	TGTGCCTGGGCCAACAGGGGAAATCAGCCCCAGCATTTT
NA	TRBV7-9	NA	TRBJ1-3	CASSSSSARNTIYF	TGTGCCAGCAGCTCTAGTTCAGCCCGAAACACCATATATTTT
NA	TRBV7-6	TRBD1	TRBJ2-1	CASSLVFGTGGEEQFF	TGTGCCAGCAGCTTAGTGTTCGGGACAGGGGGCGAAGAGCAGTTCTTC
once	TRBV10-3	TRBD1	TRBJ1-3	CAISGQGQTGNTIYF	TGTGCCATCAGCGGACAGGGACAAACTGGAAACACCATATATTTT
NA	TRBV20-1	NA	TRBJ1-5	CSASSSGKEPQHF	TGCAGTGCTAGTTCGTCGGGGAAAGAGCCCCAGCATTTT
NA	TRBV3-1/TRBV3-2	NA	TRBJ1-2	CASSQGAGGYYGYTF	TGTGCCAGCAGCCAAGGGGCCGGCGGGTACTATGGCTACACCTTC
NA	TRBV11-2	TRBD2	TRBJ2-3	CASSLQGLAGGGADTQYF	TGTGCCAGCAGCCTGCAGGGACTAGCGGGGGGGGGAGCAGATACGCAGTATTTT
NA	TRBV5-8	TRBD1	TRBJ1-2	CASLDRGYGYTF	TGTGCCAGCCTCGACAGGGGGTATGGCTACACCTTC
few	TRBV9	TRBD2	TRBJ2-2	CASSVGQRGVTGELFF	TGTGCCAGCAGCGTAGGCCAGCGGGGGGTCACCGGGGAGCTGTTTTTT
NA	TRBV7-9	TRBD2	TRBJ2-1	CASSLMGGGSYNEQFF	TGTGCCAGCAGCTTAATGGGCGGGGGATCCTACAATGAGCAGTTCTTC
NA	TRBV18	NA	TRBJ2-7	CASSPLQGSYEQYF	TGTGCCAGCTCACCACTCCAGGGCTCCTACGAGCAGTACTTC
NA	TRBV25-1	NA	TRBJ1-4	CASSDRDFANEKLFF	TGTGCCAGCAGTGACAGGGATTTTGCTAATGAAAAACTGTTTTTT
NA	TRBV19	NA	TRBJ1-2	CASSQDRPSLYGYTF	TGTGCCAGTAGCCAGGACAGACCTAGCCTCTATGGCTACACCTTC
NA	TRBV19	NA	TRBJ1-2	CASSPRPTTNGYTF	TGTGCCAGTAGTCCCCGACCGACCACTAACGGCTACACCTTC
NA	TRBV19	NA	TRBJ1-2	CASQTGTRHGYTF	TGTGCCAGTCAGACAGGTACGCGACATGGCTACACCTTC
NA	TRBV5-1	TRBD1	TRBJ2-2	CASSTSQGVVELFF	TGCGCCAGCAGCACCAGCCAGGGGGTCGTTGAGCTGTTTTTT
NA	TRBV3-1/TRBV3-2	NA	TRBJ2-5	CASSQDWDSWRETQYF	TGTGCCAGCAGCCAAGATTGGGACTCCTGGCGAGAGACCCAGTACTTC
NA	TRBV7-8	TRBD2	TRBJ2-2	CASSLEDSGVRELFF	TGTGCCAGCAGCTTAGAAGATAGCGGGGTTAGGGAGCTGTTTTTT
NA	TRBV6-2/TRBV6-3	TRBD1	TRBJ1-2	CASSRQGARGYTF	TGTGCCAGCAGTCGACAGGGGGCGCGGGGCTACACCTTC
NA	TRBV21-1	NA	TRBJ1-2	CASPSRDRGPENYGYTF	TGTGCCAGCCCCAGCAGGGACAGGGGGCCCGAGAACTATGGCTACACCTTC
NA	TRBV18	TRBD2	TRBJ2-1	CASSPRVAGPDNEQFF	TGTGCCAGCTCACCGCGGGTAGCGGGGCCCGACAATGAGCAGTTCTTC
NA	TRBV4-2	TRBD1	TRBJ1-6	CASSQDYGQGASNSPLHF	TGTGCCAGCAGCCAAGATTACGGACAGGGGGCGTCGAATTCACCCCTCCACTTT
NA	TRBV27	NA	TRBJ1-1	CASRLTGSTEAFF	TGTGCCAGCAGGCTGACGGGTAGCACTGAAGCTTTCTTT
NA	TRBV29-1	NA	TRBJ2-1	CSVMLANNRRINEQFF	TGCAGCGTTATGCTAGCGAATAACAGAAGAATCAATGAGCAGTTCTTC
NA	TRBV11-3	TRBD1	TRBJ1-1	CASSSSRTGEAFF	TGTGCCAGCAGCTCTTCTCGGACAGGGGAAGCTTTCTTT
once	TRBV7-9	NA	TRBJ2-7	CASSRDTPPYYYEQYF	TGTGCCAGCAGTCGGGACACGCCGCCCTACTACTACGAGCAGTACTTC
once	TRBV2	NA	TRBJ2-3	CASRGDSTDTQYF	TGTGCCAGCAGGGGGGACTCCACAGATACGCAGTATTTT
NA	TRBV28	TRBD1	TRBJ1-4	CASSWTGGTDEKLFF	TGTGCCAGCAGCTGGACAGGGGGCACGGATGAAAAACTGTTTTTT
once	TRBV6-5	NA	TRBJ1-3	CASSYSAGRSGNTIYF	TGTGCCAGCAGTTACTCGGCAGGGCGGTCTGGAAACACCATATATTTT
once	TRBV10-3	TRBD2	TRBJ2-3	CAIKEGGGSTDTQYF	TGTGCCATCAAGGAGGGCGGGGGGAGCACAGATACGCAGTATTTT
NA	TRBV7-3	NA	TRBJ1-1	CASRLNSMNTEAFF	TGTGCCAGCAGGTTGAACAGTATGAACACTGAAGCTTTCTTT
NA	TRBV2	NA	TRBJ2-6	CASIQDSGANVLTF	TGTGCCAGCATACAGGACTCTGGGGCCAACGTCCTGACTTTC
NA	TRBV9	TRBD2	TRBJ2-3	CASSSGKVDTQYF	TGTGCCAGCAGTAGCGGGAAGGTAGATACGCAGTATTTT
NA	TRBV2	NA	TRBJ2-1	CASSESGYSQHEQFF	TGTGCCAGCAGTGAATCCGGGTACTCTCAGCATGAGCAGTTCTTC
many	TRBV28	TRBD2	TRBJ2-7	CASRTSGGALEQYF	TGTGCCAGCAGAACTAGCGGGGGGGCGCTTGAGCAGTACTTC
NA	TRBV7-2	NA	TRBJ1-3	CASSLRTLGNTIYF	TGTGCCAGCAGCTTAAGGACACTTGGAAACACCATATATTTT
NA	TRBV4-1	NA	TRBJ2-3	CASSQEVTRSDTQYF	TGCGCCAGCAGCCAAGAGGTAACGAGGTCGGATACGCAGTATTTT
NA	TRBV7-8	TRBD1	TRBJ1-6	CASSKTPGQGNSPLHF	TGTGCCAGCAGCAAAACGCCGGGACAGGGTAATTCACCCCTCCACTTT
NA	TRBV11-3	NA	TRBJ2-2	CASSPGLFANTGELFF	TGTGCCAGCAGCCCGGGACTGTTCGCGAACACCGGGGAGCTGTTTTTT
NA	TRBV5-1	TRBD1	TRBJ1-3	CASSLDRAGGNTIYF	TGCGCCAGCAGCCTAGACAGGGCGGGCGGAAACACCATATATTTT
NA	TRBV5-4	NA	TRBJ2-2	CASSLAPGSTGELFF	TGTGCCAGCAGCTTGGCGCCAGGGTCCACCGGGGAGCTGTTTTTT
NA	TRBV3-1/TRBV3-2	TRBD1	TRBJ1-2	CASSHQDRLANYGYTF	TGTGCCAGCAGCCACCAGGACAGGTTAGCTAACTATGGCTACACCTTC
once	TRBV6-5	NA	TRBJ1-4	CASSYLAGGREKLFF	TGTGCCAGCAGTTACCTGGCGGGGGGTCGGGAAAAACTGTTTTTT
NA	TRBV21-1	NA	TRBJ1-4	CASSKGTENEKLFF	TGTGCCAGCAGCAAAGGGACAGAAAATGAAAAACTGTTTTTT
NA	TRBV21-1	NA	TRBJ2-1	CASSKASGGYNEQFF	TGTGCCAGCAGCAAAGCTAGCGGGGGGTACAATGAGCAGTTCTTC
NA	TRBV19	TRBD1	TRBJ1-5	CASRPGGAGNQPQHF	TGTGCCAGTAGGCCAGGGGGCGCAGGGAATCAGCCCCAGCATTTT
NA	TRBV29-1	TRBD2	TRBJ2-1	CSVAGLAGGMNEQFF	TGCAGCGTGGCCGGACTAGCGGGGGGGATGAATGAGCAGTTCTTC
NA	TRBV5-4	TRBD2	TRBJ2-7	CASRRRGGGNSYEQYF	TGTGCCAGCAGACGACGGGGCGGGGGGAATTCCTACGAGCAGTACTTC
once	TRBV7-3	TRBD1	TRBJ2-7	CASSLSPSGQGYEQYF	TGTGCCAGCAGCTTAAGCCCCTCCGGACAGGGATACGAGCAGTACTTC
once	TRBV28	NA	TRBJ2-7	CASSPDRGLAYEQYF	TGTGCCAGCAGCCCCGACCGGGGGTTGGCCTACGAGCAGTACTTC
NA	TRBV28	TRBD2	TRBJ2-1	CASSPRPGLSYNEQFF	TGTGCCAGCAGTCCTAGACCGGGACTATCATACAATGAGCAGTTCTTC
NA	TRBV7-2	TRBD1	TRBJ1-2	CASSLVQGALDYGYTF	TGTGCCAGCAGCTTAGTACAGGGGGCGCTTGACTATGGCTACACCTTC
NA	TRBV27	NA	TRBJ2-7	CASSLRLGQFSSYEQYF	TGTGCCAGCAGTTTACGTTTGGGGCAGTTTAGCTCCTACGAGCAGTACTTC
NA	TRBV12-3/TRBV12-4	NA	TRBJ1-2	CASSLTENYGYTF	TGTGCCAGCAGCTTGACAGAGAACTATGGCTACACCTTC
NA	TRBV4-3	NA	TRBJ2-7	CASSQDLAGFRHEQYF	TGCGCCAGCAGCCAAGATCTCGCCGGGTTTCGCCACGAGCAGTACTTC